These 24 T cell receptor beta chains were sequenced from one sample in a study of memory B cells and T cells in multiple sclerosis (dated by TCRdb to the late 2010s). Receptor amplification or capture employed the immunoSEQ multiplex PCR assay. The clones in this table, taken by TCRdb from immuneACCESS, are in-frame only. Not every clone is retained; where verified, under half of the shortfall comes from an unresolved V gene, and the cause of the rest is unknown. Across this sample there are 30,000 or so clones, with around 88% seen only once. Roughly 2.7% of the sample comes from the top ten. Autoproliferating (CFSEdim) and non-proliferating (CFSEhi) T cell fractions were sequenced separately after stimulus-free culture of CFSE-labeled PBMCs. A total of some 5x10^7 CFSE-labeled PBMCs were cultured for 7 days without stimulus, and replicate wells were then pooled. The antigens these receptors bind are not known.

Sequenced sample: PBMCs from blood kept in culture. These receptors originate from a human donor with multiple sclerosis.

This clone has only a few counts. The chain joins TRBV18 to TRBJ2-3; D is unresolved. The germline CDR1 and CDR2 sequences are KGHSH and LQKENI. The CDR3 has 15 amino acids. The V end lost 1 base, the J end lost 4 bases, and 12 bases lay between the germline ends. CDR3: CASSPLTLSADTQYF. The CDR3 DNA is TGTGCCAGCTCACCACTCACCCTGTCCGCAGATACGCAGTATTTT.

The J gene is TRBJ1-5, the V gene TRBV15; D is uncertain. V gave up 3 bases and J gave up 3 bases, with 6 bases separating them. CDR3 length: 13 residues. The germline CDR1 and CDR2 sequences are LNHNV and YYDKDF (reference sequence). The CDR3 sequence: CATSSRLNQPQHF. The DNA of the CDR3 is TGTGCCACCAGCAGCAGGCTCAATCAGCCCCAGCATTTT.

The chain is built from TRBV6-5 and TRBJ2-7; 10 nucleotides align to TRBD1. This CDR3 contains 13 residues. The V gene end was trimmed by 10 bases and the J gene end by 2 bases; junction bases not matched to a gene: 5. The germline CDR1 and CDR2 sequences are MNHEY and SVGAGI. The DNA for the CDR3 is TGTGCCACCACCGGGACAGGGGCCTACGAGCAGTACTTC. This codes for CATTGTGAYEQYF.

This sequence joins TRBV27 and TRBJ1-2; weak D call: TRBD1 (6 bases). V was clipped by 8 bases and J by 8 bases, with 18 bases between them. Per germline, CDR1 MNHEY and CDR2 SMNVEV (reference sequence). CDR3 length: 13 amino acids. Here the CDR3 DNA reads TGTGCCAGCCACGGTTTGGGGGCTGGAGGCTACACCTTC. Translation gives CASHGLGAGGYTF.

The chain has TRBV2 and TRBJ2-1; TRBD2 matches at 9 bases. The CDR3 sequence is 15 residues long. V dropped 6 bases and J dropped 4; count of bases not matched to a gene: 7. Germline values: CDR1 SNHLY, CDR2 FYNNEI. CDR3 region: CASRNIAGVYNEQFF. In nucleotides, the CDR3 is TGTGCCAGCAGGAATATAGCGGGAGTATACAATGAGCAGTTCTTC.

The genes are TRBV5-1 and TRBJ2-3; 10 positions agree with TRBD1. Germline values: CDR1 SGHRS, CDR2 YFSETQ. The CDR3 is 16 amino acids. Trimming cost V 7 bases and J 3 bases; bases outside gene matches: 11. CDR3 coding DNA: TGCGCCAGCCGATTATGGACAGGGGGTTGGACAGATACGCAGTATTTT. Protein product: CASRLWTGGWTDTQYF.

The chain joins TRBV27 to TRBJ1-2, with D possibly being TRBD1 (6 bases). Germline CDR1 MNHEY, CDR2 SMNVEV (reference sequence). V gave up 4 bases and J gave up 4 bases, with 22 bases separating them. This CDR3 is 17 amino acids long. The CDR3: CASSSPSGTPPPYGYTF. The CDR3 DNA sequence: TGTGCCAGCAGTTCACCGTCCGGGACACCCCCGCCCTATGGCTACACCTTC.

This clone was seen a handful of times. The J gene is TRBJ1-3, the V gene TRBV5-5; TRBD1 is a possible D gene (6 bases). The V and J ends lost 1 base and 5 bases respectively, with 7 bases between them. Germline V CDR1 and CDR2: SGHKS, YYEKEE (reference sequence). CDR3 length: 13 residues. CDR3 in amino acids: CASSLTGRNTIYF. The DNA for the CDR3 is TGTGCCAGCAGCTTGACAGGGAGAAACACCATATATTTT.

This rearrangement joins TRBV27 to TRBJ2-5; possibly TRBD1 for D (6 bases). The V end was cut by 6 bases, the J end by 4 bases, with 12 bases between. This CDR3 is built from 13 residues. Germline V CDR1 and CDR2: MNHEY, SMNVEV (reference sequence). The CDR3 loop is CASRPLGAETQYF. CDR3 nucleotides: TGTGCCAGCAGACCCTTGGGGGCAGAGACCCAGTACTTC.

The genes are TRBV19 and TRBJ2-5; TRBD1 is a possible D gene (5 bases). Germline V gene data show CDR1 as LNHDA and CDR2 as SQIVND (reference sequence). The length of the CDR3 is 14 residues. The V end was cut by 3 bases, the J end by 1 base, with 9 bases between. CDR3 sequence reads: CASSIGALQETQYF. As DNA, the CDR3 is TGTGCCAGTAGTATTGGGGCACTCCAAGAGACCCAGTACTTC.

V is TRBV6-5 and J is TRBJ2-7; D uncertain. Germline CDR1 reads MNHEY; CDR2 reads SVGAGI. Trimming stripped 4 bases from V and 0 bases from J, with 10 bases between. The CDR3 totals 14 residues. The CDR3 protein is CASSSDSSSYEQYF. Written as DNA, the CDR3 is TGTGCCAGCAGTTCTGACTCGAGCTCCTACGAGCAGTACTTC.

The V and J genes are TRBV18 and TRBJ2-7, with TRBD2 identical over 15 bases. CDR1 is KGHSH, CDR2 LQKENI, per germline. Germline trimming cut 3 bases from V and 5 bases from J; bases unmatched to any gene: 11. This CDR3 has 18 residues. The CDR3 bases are TGTGCCAGCTCACCGATCCGGACTAGCGGGAGGGCCCTAGACGAGCAGTACTTC. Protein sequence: CASSPIRTSGRALDEQYF.

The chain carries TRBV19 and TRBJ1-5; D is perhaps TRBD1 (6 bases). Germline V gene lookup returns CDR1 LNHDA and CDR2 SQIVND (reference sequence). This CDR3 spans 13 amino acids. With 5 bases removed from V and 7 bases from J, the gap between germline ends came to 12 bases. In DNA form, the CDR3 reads TGTGCCAGTAGTGCTACAGGGTACCAGCCCCAGCATTTT. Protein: CASSATGYQPQHF.

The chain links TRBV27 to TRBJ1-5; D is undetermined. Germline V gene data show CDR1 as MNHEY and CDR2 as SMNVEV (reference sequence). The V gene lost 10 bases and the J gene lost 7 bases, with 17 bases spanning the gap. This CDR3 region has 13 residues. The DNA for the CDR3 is TGTGCCACCGGCCGGCGTGAGCACCAGCCCCAGCATTTT. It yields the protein CATGRREHQPQHF.

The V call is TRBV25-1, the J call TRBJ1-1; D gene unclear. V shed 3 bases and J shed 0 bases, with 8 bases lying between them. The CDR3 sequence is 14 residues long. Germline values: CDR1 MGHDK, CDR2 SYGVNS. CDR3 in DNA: TGTGCCAGCAGTGATAGCCCTATGAACACTGAAGCTTTCTTT. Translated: CASSDSPMNTEAFF.

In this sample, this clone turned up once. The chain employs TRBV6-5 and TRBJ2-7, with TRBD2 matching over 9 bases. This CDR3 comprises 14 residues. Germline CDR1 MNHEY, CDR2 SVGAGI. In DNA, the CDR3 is TGTGCTAGCCGCGGGGCGGGAGGGACCTACGAGCAGTACTTC. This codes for CASRGAGGTYEQYF.

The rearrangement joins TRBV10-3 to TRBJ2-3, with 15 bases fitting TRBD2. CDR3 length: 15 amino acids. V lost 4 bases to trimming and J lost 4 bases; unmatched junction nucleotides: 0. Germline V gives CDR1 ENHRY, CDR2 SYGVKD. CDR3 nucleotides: TGTGCCATCAGTGGGACTAGCGGGGGGGCAGATACGCAGTATTTT. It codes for CAISGTSGGADTQYF.

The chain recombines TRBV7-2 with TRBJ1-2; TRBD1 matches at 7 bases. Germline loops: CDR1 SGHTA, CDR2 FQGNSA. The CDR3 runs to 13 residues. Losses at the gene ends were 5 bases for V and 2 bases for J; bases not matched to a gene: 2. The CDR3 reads CASSPGQNYGYTF. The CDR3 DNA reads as TGTGCCAGCAGCCCGGGACAGAACTATGGCTACACCTTC.

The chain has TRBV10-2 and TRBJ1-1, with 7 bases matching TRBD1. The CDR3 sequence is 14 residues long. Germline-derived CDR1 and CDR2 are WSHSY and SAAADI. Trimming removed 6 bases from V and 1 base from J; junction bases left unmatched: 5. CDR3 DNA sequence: TGCGCCAGCAGAGCCGGGACAGCGAACACTGAAGCTTTCTTT. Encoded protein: CASRAGTANTEAFF.

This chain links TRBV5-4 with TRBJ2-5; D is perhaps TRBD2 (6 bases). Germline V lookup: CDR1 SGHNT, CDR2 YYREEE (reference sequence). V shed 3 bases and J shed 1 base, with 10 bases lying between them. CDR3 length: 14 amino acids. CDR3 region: CASSSRDFQETQYF. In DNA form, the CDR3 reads TGTGCCAGCAGCTCCCGGGACTTCCAAGAGACCCAGTACTTC.

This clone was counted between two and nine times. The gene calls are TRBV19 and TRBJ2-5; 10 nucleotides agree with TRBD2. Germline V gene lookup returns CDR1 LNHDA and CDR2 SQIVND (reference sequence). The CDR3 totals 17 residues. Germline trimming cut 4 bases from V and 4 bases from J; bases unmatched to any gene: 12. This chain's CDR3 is CASSRASGGGFGETQYF. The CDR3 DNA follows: TGTGCCAGTAGTAGGGCTAGCGGGGGAGGTTTCGGAGAGACCCAGTACTTC. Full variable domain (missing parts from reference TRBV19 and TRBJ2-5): DGGITQSPKYLFRKEGQNVTLSCEQNLNHDAMYWYRQDPGQGLRLIYYSQIVNDFQKGDIAEGYSVSREKKESFPLTVTSAQKNPTAFYLCASSRASGGGFGETQYFGPGTRLLVL.

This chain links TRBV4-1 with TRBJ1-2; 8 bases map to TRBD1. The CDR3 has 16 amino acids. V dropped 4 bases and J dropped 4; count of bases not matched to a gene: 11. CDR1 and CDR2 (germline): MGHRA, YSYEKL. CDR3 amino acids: CASSPRHGQGVYGYTF. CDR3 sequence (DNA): TGCGCCAGCAGCCCGAGGCATGGACAGGGAGTCTATGGCTACACCTTC.

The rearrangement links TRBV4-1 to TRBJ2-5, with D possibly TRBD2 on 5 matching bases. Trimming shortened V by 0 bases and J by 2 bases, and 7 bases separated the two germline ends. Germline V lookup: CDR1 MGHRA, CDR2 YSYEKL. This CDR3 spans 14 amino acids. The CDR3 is CASSQEPGQETQYF. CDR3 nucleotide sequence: TGCGCCAGCAGCCAAGAGCCGGGGCAAGAGACCCAGTACTTC.

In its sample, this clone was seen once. In nucleotides, the CDR3 is TGTGCCAGCAGTTACTCGGTCAGCATGAACACTGAAGCTTTCTTT. Amino acid sequence: CASSYSVSMNTEAFF. The chain has TRBV6-5 and TRBJ1-1, with D hard to call. CDR1 is MNHEY and CDR2 is SVGAGI in the germline V gene. CDR3 length: 15 amino acids. V dropped 0 bases and J dropped 0 bases, with 8 bases sitting between them.